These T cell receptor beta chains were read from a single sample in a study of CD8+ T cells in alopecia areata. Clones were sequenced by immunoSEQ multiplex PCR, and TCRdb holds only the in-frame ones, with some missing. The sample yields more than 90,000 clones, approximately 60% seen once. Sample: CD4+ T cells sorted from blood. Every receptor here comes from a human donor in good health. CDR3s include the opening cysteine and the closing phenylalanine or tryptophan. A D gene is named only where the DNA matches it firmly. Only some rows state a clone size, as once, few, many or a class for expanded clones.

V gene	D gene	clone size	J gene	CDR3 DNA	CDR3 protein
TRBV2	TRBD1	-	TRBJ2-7	TGTGCCAGCAGCCTCCCCTCAGGGGGCCCTGTCTTC	CASSLPSGGPVF
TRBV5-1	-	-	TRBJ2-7	TGCGCCAGCAGCTTCTATAGCAGGGGGGACGAGCAGTACTTC	CASSFYSRGDEQYF
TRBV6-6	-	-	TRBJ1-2	TGTGCCAGCAGGCAGGATGGGACATATGGCTACACCTTC	CASRQDGTYGYTF
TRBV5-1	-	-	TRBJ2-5	TGCGCCAGCAGCTTGATAAGAGACCCGCAAGAGACCCAGTACTTC	CASSLIRDPQETQYF
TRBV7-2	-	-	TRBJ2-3	TGTGCCAGCAGCTCCATGGGGGCGCCCACAGATACGCAGTATTTT	CASSSMGAPTDTQYF
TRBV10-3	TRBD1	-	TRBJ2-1	TGTGCCATCAGTGAAGCGCGGGACAGGCCAAGCAATGAGCAGTTCTTC	CAISEARDRPSNEQFF
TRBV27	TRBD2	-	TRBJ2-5	TGTGCCAGCAGCAAAGGGACTAGCGCCAAAGAGACCCAGTACTTC	CASSKGTSAKETQYF
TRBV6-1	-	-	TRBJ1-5	TGTGCCAGCAGTGAAGCCGGGTTCAATCAGCCCCAGCATTTT	CASSEAGFNQPQHF
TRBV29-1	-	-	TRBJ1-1	TGCAGCGCGGGGGAGGCTGGGACTGAAGCTTTCTTT	CSAGEAGTEAFF
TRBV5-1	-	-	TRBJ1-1	TGCGCCAGCAGCTCCTCGACAGAGACTGAAGCTTTCTTT	CASSSSTETEAFF
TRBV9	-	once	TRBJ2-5	TGTGCCAGCAGCGGGACTCTAGCCTCGGCGGACCAGTACTTC	CASSGTLASADQYF
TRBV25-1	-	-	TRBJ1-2	TGTGCCAGCAGTGACCCCGGGGGCAGAGGCTATGGCTACACCTTC	CASSDPGGRGYGYTF
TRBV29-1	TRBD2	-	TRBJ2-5	TGCAGCGCAGGTGGTGGTCTAGCGGGGGGGAAAGAGACCCAGTACTTC	CSAGGGLAGGKETQYF
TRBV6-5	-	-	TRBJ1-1	TGTGCCAGCAGGAGTCCCGGTACACAGGGTACTGAAGCTTTCTTT	CASRSPGTQGTEAFF
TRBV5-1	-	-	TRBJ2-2	TGCGCCAGCAGCTTGAGGGACACCGGGGAGCTGTTTTTT	CASSLRDTGELFF
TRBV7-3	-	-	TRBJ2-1	TGTGCCAGCAGCTTACAGGGTTACAATGAGCAGTTCTTC	CASSLQGYNEQFF
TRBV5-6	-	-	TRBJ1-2	TGTGCCAGCAGCCTCCGACTGGGGGCTACCTATGGCTACACCTTC	CASSLRLGATYGYTF